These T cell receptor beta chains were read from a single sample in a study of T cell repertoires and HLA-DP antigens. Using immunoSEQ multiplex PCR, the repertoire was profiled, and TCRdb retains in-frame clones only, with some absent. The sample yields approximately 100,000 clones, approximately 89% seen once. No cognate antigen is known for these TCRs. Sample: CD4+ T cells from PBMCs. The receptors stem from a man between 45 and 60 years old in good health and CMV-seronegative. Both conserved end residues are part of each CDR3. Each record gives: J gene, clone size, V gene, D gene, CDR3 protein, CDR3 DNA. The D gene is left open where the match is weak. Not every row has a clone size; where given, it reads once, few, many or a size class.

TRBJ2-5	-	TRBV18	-	CASSRRQTVGETQYF	TGTGCCAGCTCACGTAGACAGACGGTGGGGGAGACCCAGTACTTC
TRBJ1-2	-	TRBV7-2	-	CASTLGGNGYTF	TGTGCCAGCACCTTAGGGGGGAATGGCTACACCTTC
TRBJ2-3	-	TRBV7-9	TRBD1	CASSTTGTGVGDTQYF	TGTGCCAGCAGCACCACCGGGACAGGGGTGGGAGATACGCAGTATTTT
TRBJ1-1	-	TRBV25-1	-	CASSHNTEAFF	TGTGCCAGCTCGCATAACACTGAAGCTTTCTTT
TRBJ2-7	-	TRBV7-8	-	CASSSRVTGEQYF	TGTGCCAGCAGCTCCCGAGTTACTGGCGAGCAGTACTTC
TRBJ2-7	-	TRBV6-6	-	CASSYSSPGLYEQYF	TGTGCCAGCAGTTACTCGAGTCCCGGGTTATACGAGCAGTACTTC
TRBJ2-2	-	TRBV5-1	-	CASSPGAPTGELFF	TGCGCCAGCAGCCCCGGGGCGCCCACCGGGGAGCTGTTTTTT
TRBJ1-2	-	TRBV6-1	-	CASSQQGRYGYTF	TGTGCCAGCAGCCAACAGGGTCGCTATGGCTACACCTTC
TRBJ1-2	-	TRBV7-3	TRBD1	CASSFGQGYGYTF	TGTGCCAGCAGCTTTGGACAGGGCTATGGCTACACCTTC
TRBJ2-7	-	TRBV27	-	CASRKGSSYEQYF	TGTGCCAGCAGAAAAGGGAGCTCCTACGAGCAGTACTTC
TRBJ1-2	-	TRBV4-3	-	CASSQVRVSYGYTF	TGCGCCAGCAGCCAAGTCAGGGTCTCCTATGGCTACACCTTC
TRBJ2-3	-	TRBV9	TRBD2	CASSSMTGGRTDTQYF	TGTGCCAGCAGCAGCATGACGGGGGGGCGCACAGATACGCAGTATTTT
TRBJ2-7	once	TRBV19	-	CASSTAFGASAEQYF	TGTGCCAGTAGTACAGCCTTCGGGGCTAGCGCCGAGCAGTACTTC
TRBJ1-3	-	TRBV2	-	CASSELVQLSGNTIYF	TGTGCCAGCAGTGAATTAGTACAGTTATCTGGAAACACCATATATTTT
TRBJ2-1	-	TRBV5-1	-	CASSLGTASYNEQFF	TGCGCCAGCAGCTTGGGCACAGCCTCCTACAATGAGCAGTTCTTC
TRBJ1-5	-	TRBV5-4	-	CASSKGPSNQPQHF	TGTGCCAGCAGCAAGGGGCCTAGCAATCAGCCCCAGCATTTT
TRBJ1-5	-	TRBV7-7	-	CASSLAVGPAQPQHF	TGTGCTAGCAGCTTAGCCGTGGGCCCGGCTCAGCCCCAGCATTTT
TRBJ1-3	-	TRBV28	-	CASSGQTNSGNTIYF	TGTGCCAGCAGTGGACAGACTAACTCTGGAAACACCATATATTTT
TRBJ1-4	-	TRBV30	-	CAWSFTTNEKLFF	TGTGCCTGGAGTTTTACAACTAATGAAAAACTGTTTTTT
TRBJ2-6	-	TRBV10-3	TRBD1	CAIREEGQGNSGANVLTF	TGTGCCATCAGAGAAGAGGGACAGGGAAACTCTGGGGCCAACGTCCTGACTTTC
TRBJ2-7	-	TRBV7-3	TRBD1	CASSPTGGVGGEQYF	TGTGCCAGCAGCCCGACAGGGGGGGTCGGCGGCGAGCAGTACTTC
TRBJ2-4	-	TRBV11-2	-	CASSRLSRVGNIQYF	TGTGCCAGCAGCAGGTTGTCCCGGGTAGGAAACATTCAGTACTTC
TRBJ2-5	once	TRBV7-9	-	CASSFETGRMKTQYF	TGTGCCAGCAGCTTTGAAACAGGGAGGATGAAGACCCAGTACTTC
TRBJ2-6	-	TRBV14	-	CASSLSRTAGANVLTF	TGTGCCAGCAGCCTCTCCCGGACAGCTGGGGCCAACGTCCTGACTTTC
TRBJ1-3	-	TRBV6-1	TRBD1	CASSHRDRDGTIYF	TGTGCCAGCAGTCACCGGGACAGGGACGGCACCATATATTTT
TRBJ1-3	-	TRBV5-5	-	CASSLRLAGNTIYF	TGTGCCAGCAGCTTGCGGTTAGCTGGAAACACCATATATTTT
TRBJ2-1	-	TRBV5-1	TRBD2	CASSLEPQLAGDYNEQFF	TGCGCCAGCAGCTTGGAACCACAACTAGCGGGAGACTACAATGAGCAGTTCTTC
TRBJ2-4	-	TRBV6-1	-	CASSVGAFGGKNIQYF	TGTGCCAGCAGTGTCGGCGCTTTCGGAGGCAAAAACATTCAGTACTTC
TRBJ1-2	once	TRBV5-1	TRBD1	CASSSTPGGANYGYTF	TGCGCCAGCAGCTCAACACCAGGGGGAGCTAACTATGGCTACACCTTC
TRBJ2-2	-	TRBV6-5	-	CASSYSTDTGELFF	TGTGCCAGCAGTTACTCGACAGACACCGGGGAGCTGTTTTTT
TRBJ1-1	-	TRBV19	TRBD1	CASTDRGGTEAFF	TGTGCCAGTACAGACAGGGGGGGCACTGAAGCTTTCTTT
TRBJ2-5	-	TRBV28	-	CASSLFQGGETQYF	TGTGCCAGCAGTTTATTCCAGGGTGGGGAGACCCAGTACTTC
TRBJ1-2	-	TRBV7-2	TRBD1	CASSAGTGVGRGYTF	TGTGCCAGCAGCGCCGGGACAGGGGTAGGGAGAGGCTACACCTTC
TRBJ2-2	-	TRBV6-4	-	CASSVEISGELFF	TGTGCCAGCAGTGTAGAGATTTCCGGGGAGCTGTTTTTT
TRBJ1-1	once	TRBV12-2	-	CASRLGDGENTEAFF	TGTGCAAGTCGCTTAGGGGACGGGGAAAACACTGAAGCTTTCTTT
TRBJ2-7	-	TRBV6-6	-	CASSYSLASDEQYF	TGTGCCAGCAGTTACTCGTTGGCTTCCGACGAGCAGTACTTC
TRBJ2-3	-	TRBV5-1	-	CASSLAGATDTQYF	TGCGCCAGCAGCTTGGCTGGTGCCACAGATACGCAGTATTTT
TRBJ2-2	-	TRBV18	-	CASSPPGSGGTGELFF	TGTGCCAGCTCACCACCGGGTAGCGGTGGCACCGGGGAGCTGTTTTTT
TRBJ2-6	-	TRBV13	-	CASGVNVLTF	TGTGCCAGCGGAGTTAACGTCCTGACTTTC
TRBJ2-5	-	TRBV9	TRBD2	CASSGGGVTQYF	TGTGCCAGCAGCGGGGGAGGGGTGACCCAGTACTTC
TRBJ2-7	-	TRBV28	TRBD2	CASSLTSGSMEQYF	TGTGCCAGCAGTTTAACTAGCGGGAGTATGGAGCAGTACTTC